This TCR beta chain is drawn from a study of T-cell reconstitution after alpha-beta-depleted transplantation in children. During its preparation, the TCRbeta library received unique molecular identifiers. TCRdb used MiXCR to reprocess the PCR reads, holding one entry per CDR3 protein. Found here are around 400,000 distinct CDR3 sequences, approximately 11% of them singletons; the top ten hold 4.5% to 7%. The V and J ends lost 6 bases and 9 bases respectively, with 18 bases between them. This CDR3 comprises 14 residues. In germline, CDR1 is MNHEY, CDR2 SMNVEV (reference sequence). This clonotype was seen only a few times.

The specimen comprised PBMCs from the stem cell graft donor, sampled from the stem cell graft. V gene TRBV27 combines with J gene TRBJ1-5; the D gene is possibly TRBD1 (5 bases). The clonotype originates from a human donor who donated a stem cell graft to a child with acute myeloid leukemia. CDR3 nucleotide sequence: TGTGCCAGCAGCCCTGGGGGGATTAAGTGGCCCCAGCATTTT. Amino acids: CASSPGGIKWPQHF.